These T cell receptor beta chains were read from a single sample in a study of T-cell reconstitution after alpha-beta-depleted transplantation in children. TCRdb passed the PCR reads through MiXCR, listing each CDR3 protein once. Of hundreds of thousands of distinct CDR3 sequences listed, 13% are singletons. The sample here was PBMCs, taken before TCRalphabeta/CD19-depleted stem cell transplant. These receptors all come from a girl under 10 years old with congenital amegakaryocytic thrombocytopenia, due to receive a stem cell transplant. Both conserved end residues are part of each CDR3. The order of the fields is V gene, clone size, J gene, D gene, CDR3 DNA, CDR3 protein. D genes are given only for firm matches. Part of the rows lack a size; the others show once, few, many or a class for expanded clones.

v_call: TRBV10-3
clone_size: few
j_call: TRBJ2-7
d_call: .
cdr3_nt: TGTGCCATCAAGAAGGAGAGCTCCTACGAGCAGTACTTC
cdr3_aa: CAIKKESSYEQYF

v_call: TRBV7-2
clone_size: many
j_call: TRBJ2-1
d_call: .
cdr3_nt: TGTGCCAGCAGGAGGGGGGCGGGAGAATATGAGCAGTTCTTC
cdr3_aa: CASRRGAGEYEQFF

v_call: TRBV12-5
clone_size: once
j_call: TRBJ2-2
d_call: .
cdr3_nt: TGTGCTAGTGGTTTGGCAGGGGCCGTCGGGGAGCTGTTTTTT
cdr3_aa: CASGLAGAVGELFF

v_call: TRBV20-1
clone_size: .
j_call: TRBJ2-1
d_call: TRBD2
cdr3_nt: TGCAGTGCTAGAGACCCGACACTAGCGGGAGACGATATGCGCTTC
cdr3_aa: CSARDPTLAGDDMRF

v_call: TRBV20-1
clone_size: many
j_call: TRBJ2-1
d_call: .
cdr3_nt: TGCAGTGCTACCGCCGGAGAGGGGGGCAATGAGCAGTTCTTC
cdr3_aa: CSATAGEGGNEQFF

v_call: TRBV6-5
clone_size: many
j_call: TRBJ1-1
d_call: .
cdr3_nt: TGTGCCAGCAGTTCATCAGGGGACCCTGAAGCTTTCTTT
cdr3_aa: CASSSSGDPEAFF

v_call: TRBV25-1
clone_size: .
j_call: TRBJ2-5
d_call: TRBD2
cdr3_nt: TGTGCCAGCAGCCCTGGGGGGAGGGTCCGGACCCAGTACTTC
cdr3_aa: CASSPGGRVRTQYF

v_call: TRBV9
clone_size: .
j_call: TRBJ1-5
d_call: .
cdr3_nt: TGTGCCAGCAGCGTAGATTGGGGCCAGCCCCAGCATTTT
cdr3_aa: CASSVDWGQPQHF

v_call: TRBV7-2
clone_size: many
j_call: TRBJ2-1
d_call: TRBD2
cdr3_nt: TGTGCCAGCAGATTGACTAGCGGGAGTGAGCAGTTCTTC
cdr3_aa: CASRLTSGSEQFF

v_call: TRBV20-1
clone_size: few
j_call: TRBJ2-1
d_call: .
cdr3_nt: TGCAGTGCTAGAGATGCGCGGCTCAATGAGCAGTTCTTC
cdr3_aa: CSARDARLNEQFF

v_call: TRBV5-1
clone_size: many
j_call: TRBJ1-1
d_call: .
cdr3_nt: TGCGCCAGCAGCTTGAACCCGCAGGGTCTGAACACTGAAGCTTTCTTT
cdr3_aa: CASSLNPQGLNTEAFF

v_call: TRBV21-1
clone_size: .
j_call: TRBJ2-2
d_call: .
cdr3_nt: TGTGCCAGCAGCAACAGGGAAGCCAACACCGGGGAGCTGTTTTTT
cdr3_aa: CASSNREANTGELFF

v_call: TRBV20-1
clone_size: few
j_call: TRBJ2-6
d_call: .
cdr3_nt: TGCAGTGCTAGACTCCCGTGGGAGGCTGGGGCCAACGTCCTGACTTTC
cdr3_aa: CSARLPWEAGANVLTF

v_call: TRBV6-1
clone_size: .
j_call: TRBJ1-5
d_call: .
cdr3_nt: TGTGCCAGCAGTCGGGATCAAACTTGGGGGCCCCAGCATTTT
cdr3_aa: CASSRDQTWGPQHF

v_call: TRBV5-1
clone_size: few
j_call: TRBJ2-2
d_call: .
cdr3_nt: TGCGCCAGCAGCTTGGAGAGCAGCATCACCGGGGAGCTGTTTTTT
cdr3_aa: CASSLESSITGELFF

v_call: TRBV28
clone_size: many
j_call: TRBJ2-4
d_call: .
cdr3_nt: TGTGCCAGCAGTTTTTTATCGTCTGAGGACATTCAGTACTTC
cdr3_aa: CASSFLSSEDIQYF

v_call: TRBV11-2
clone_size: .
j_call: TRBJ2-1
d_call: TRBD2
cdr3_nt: TGTGCCAGCAGCTCAGGGACTAGCGGGATGGATGAGCAGTTCTTC
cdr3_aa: CASSSGTSGMDEQFF

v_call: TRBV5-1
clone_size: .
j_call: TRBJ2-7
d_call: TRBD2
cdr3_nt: TGCGCCAGCAGCCTAGACACTAGCGGCCCTTACGAGCAGTACTTC
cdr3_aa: CASSLDTSGPYEQYF

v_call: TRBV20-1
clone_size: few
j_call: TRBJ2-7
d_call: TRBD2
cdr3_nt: TGCAGTGCTAATCGGCTAGCGGGAAAGGTAGGCGAGCAGTACTTC
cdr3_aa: CSANRLAGKVGEQYF

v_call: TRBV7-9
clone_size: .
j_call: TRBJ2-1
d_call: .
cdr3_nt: TGTGCCAGCAGCTCCCCCCCGGCAGGCTCAACATACAATGAGCAGTTCTTC
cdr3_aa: CASSSPPAGSTYNEQFF

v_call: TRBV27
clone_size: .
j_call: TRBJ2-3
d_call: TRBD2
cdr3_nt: TGTGCCAGCAGTTTGACCGGGACTACGTATACGCAGTATTTT
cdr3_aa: CASSLTGTTYTQYF

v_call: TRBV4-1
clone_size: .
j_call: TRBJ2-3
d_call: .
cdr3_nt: TGCGCCAGCAGCCAAGATCTGAGTGGTAGCACAGATACGCAGTATTTT
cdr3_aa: CASSQDLSGSTDTQYF

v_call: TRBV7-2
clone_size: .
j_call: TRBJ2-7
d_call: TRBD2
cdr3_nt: TGTGCCAGCAGCTTCCCAGCGGGAGGCCTAGCATACGAGCAGTACTTC
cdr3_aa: CASSFPAGGLAYEQYF

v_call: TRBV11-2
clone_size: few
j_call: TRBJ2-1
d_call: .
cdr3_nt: TGTGCCAGCAGCTTAGTCTCCGACTACGGGCAGTTCTTC
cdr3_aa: CASSLVSDYGQFF

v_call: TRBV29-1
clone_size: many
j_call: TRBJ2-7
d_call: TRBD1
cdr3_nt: TGCAGCGCGGACCAGGGACAGTCCTACGAGCAGTACTTC
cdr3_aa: CSADQGQSYEQYF

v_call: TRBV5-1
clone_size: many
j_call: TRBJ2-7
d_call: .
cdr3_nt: TGCGCCAGCAGCTTGGGTGCGGGAAGTCTCTCCTACGAGCAGTACTTC
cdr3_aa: CASSLGAGSLSYEQYF

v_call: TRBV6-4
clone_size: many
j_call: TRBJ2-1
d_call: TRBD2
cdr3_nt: TGTGCCAGCAGTGACTCGGGACTAGCGGACCAGTTCAATGAGCAGTTCTTC
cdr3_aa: CASSDSGLADQFNEQFF

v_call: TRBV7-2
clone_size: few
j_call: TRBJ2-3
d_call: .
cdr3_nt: TGTGCCAGCAGCTCCCAAAACACAGATACGCAGTATTTT
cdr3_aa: CASSSQNTDTQYF

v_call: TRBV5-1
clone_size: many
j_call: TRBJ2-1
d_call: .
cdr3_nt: TGCGCCAGCAGCTTGATGGGTTGGTTAGCGGTACGCAATGAGCAGTTCTTC
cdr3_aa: CASSLMGWLAVRNEQFF

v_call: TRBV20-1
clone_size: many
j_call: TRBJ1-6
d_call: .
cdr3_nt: TGCAGTGCTCAGACCCATCTCCGTTTGAATTCACCCCTCCACTTT
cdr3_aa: CSAQTHLRLNSPLHF

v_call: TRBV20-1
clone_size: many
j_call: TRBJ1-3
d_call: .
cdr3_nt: TGCAGTGCTAGAGTAGGAATTGGAAACACCATATATTTT
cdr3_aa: CSARVGIGNTIYF